The text below deals with one T cell receptor (beta chain). Authors' processing steps: Estimates of nucleated cell counts were drawn from the amplification of reference gene primers. TCRdb keeps only in-frame clones here, not all; method: immunoSEQ multiplex PCR. Clone size and the V and J calls come from that table; the DNA yielded D and trimming. Of about 100,000 clones in the sample, about 85% were seen once. This record belongs to a study of blood T cell repertoires in COVID-19. Study overall: Italy, Spain and the United States were the sources of the convalescent and acute COVID-19 samples. T cells, B-cell-depleted T cells, or PBMCs supplied cDNA or gDNA.

The CDR3 sequence is 12 residues long. V lost 6 bases and J 8 bases, leaving 14 bases between the germline ends. The chain employs TRBV12-3 or TRBV12-4 and TRBJ2-7, with D possibly matching TRBD1 (6 bases). Sequencing was done on a sample of peripheral blood. The receptor's source is a man aged 50 to 59 with active COVID-19. This CDR3 reads CASSLKQGKQYF. For the CDR3, the DNA is TGTGCCAGCAGCCTTAAACAGGGAAAGCAGTACTTC.